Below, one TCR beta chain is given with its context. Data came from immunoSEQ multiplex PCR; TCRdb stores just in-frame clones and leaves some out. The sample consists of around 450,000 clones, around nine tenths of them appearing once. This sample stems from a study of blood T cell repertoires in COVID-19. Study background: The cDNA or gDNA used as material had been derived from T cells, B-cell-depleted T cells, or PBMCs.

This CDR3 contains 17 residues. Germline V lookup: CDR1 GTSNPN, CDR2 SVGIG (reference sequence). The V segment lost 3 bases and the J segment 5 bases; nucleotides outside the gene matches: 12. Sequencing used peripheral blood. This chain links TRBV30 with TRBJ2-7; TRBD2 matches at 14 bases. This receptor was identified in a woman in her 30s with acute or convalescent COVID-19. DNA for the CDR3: TGTGCCTGGAGCCACGGGACTAGCGGGGGCCCACTTAACGAGCAGTACTTC. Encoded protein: CAWSHGTSGGPLNEQYF.